This T cell receptor beta chain was retrieved from a study of spatial heterogeneity in lung cancer (dated by TCRdb to about 2019). At the level of the whole study: Beta-chain transcripts were consistently detected in greater numbers than alpha-chain transcripts, which likely reflects a higher abundance of beta-chain transcripts. In the raw uncorrected reads, each unique combination of TCR and UMI appeared more than ten times on average. In non-small cell lung cancer, the study quantitatively compared TCR alpha and beta repertoires across several tumor regions, matched nontumor lung, and blood. Nonsynonymous mutation counts, determined by whole-exome sequencing of tumor tissue, were related to TCR repertoire features. At surgery, both alpha and beta chains were TCR-sequenced in about 200 tumor regions, 63 to 80 matched nontumor lung samples and around 50 PBMC samples.

At least ten counts were recorded for this clonotype. The target of this receptor is not known. Base qualities are not recorded, but no much larger clone differs from it by a single base. The germline V and J ends show losses of 5 bases and 5 bases respectively, and no gene match explains 12 bases of the junction. The CDR3 measures 15 amino acids from cysteine to phenylalanine. Only the CDR3 part of the read is kept: 45 bases, read in frame from the first base. CDR1 and CDR2 are read off the germline V gene (reference sequence) as SEHNR and FQNEAQ. The time point label, as the study defines it: sample taken at primary tumor resection. Without any cell sorting, TCR sequencing was performed on whole RNA extracted either from tumor and nontumor lung tissue or from cryopreserved PBMC samples. The donors were about 65 patients from the lung TRACERx cohort who had early-stage, untreated non-small cell lung cancer. Only patients for whom sufficient RNA was available from at least two tumor regions were selected for TCR sequencing.

Paper-wide results and their limitations: Ubiquitous expanded tumor TCRs were detected in blood more often at tumor resection than at routine follow-up. Additional single-cell paired TCR alpha and beta sequencing was considered necessary to confirm, at a functional level, the hypothesis that regional TCRs recognize regional mutations.

The library relied on 5' RACE. The instrument was a NextSeq 500. To allow correction of PCR and sequencing errors, the TCR library protocol tagged every TCR cDNA molecule with a unique molecular identifier. Per the source publication's procedure: TCR identification, UMI-based error correction and CDR3 extraction were performed with Decombinator tools. TCRs above a frequency of 2 per 1,000, corresponding to the top 1% of the tumor frequency distribution, were defined as expanded. Each repertoire was subsampled 100 times to 5,000 TCRs, after which Renyi diversity was computed with the R vegan package. CDR3 similarity networks were constructed using string-kernel similarity of amino acid triplets, with links drawn between CDR3s whose pairwise similarity was above 0.82. The public sequencing data were trimmed at Q25 with fastp and processed into clonotypes with MiXCR by TCRdb, which kept only in-frame beta chains. CDR3 protein duplicates are merged, each entry listing the most common genes and DNA. The V and J calls follow TCRdb's processing rather than the paper's. This sample comprises thousands of distinct CDR3 sequences, around 15% of them detected only once. 65% of the sample comes from the top ten.

The TCR comes from a male donor with early-stage non-small cell lung cancer. This specimen consisted of PBMCs, obtained at surgery. The receptor chain draws on TRBV7-9 and TRBJ2-7; TRBD1 matches 7 bases in the middle. The sequenced DNA is TGTGCCAGCAGCGCGAAGTTGAGACAGGGAAACGAGCAGTACTTC. Translated, it gives CASSAKLRQGNEQYF.